This T cell receptor beta chain was sequenced in a study of T cell clonotyping in hematopoietic cell transplantation. Study-level findings and limits: After transplant, recipient diversity fell while pathologically expanded clonotypes grew through day 180. At the given depth, recipient repertoires were over 95% de novo clonotypes. CD4 and CD8 repertoire contributions could not be separated without sorting. Graft donor and pretransplant recipient Inverse Simpson Index values predicted broader posttransplant TCR diversity.

The assay was immunoSEQ multiplex PCR, and TCRdb's table has in-frame clones only and misses some. Of roughly 14,000 clones detected, over 75% appear once; the ten largest clones hold 3.5% to 4.5%. CDR1 SGDLS and CDR2 YYNGEE come from the germline V gene. V was clipped by 1 base and J by 5 bases; unmatched bases: 3. The CDR3 is made up of 14 amino acids. A note on this clone: Its target is not known.

The sequence derives from a woman aged 40 to 49 in good health. Some clones in this sample may be carry-over from other donors' samples. This sequence joins TRBV9 and TRBJ2-5; 9 bases map to TRBD1. The specimen was peripheral blood mononuclear cells. DNA for the CDR3: TGTGCCAGCAGCGTAACGGGGACAGGGGAGACCCAGTACTTC. Protein: CASSVTGTGETQYF.